Shown below are 29 T cell receptor beta chains from a single sample sequenced in a study of PD-L1 blockade in urothelial cancer. Profiled with immunoSEQ multiplex PCR; TCRdb holds only in-frame clones, not every one. In the table there are some 100,000 clones, about 90% of which are singletons. The specimen was PBMCs, collected around atezolizumab (anti-PD-L1) treatment. All receptors come from an elderly woman with urothelial cancer.

This clone was recorded once. CDR3 DNA sequence: TGTGCCAGCAGCTTAGAGGACAGGGGCTACGAGCAGTACTTC. Residues: CASSLEDRGYEQYF. The chain carries TRBV7-6 and TRBJ2-7, with 9 bases that match TRBD1. Germline CDR1 and CDR2: SGHVS and FNYEAQ. The ends lost 1 base at V and 3 bases at J; junction bases unmatched: 1. This CDR3 comprises 14 residues.

The chain recombines TRBV5-1 with TRBJ2-3, with D hard to call. This CDR3 comprises 14 residues. Trimming cost V 4 bases and J 4 bases, with 13 bases left between them. Germline-derived CDR1 and CDR2 are SGHRS and YFSETQ. Here the CDR3 reads CASSPARGADTQYF. The CDR3 coding sequence is TGCGCCAGCAGCCCAGCCAGAGGCGCAGATACGCAGTATTTT.

V usage is TRBV28 and J usage is TRBJ2-7, with TRBD1 matching 10 bases. The CDR3 has 15 amino acids. The V gene end was trimmed by 5 bases and the J gene end by 5 bases; junction bases not matched to a gene: 9. CDR1 and CDR2 from the germline V gene are MDHEN and SYDVKM. The CDR3 DNA sequence: TGTGCCAGCAGTCTAGGGGACAGGGGTACCCACGAGCAGTACTTC. Protein: CASSLGDRGTHEQYF. Full variable domain (rest looked up from reference TRBV28 and TRBJ2-7): DVKVTQSSRYLVKRTGEKVFLECVQDMDHENMFWYRQDPGLGLRLIYFSYDVKMKEKGDIPEGYSVSREKKERFSLILESASTNQTSMYLCASSLGDRGTHEQYFGPGTRLTVT.

The rearrangement links TRBV15 to TRBJ1-5, with TRBD1 as a possible D gene (5 bases). The length of the CDR3 is 18 residues. Germline lookup yields CDR1 LNHNV and CDR2 YYDKDF (reference sequence). V lost 5 bases and J 2 bases, leaving 22 bases between the germline ends. The CDR3 bases are TGTGCCACCAGCGGCCCGTTGGGCGGGGGGGTTGGCAATCAGCCCCAGCATTTT. Protein sequence: CATSGPLGGGVGNQPQHF.

The rearrangement links TRBV5-1 to TRBJ1-4; TRBD1 is a possible D gene (5 bases). In germline, CDR1 is SGHRS, CDR2 YFSETQ. The germline V and J ends were trimmed by 4 bases and 7 bases, with 11 bases remaining between them. CDR3 length: 13 residues. CDR3 coding DNA: TGCGCCAGCAGCCTACCAGGGTCTGAAAAACTGTTTTTT. Its protein is CASSLPGSEKLFF.

V gene TRBV28 combines with J gene TRBJ1-2, with unresolved D. Germline assignment: CDR1 MDHEN and CDR2 SYDVKM. The CDR3 has 12 residues. Trimming removed 5 bases from V and 4 bases from J, with 8 bases in between. This CDR3 is CASSRSGYGYTF. DNA for the CDR3: TGTGCCAGCAGTAGGAGTGGCTATGGCTACACCTTC.

J is TRBJ1-4 and V is TRBV5-1; a possible D gene is TRBD1 (6 bases). Germline V gene sequence: CDR1 SGHRS, CDR2 YFSETQ. The CDR3 is 14 residues long. V was clipped by 0 bases and J by 6 bases, with 9 bases between them. DNA for the CDR3: TGCGCCAGCAGCTTGGGGGGGCGCGATGAAAAACTGTTTTTT. Amino acid sequence: CASSLGGRDEKLFF.

The chain has TRBV7-8 and TRBJ1-2; 8 nucleotides match TRBD1. The CDR3 consists of 15 residues. The V segment lost 5 bases and the J segment 2 bases; nucleotides outside the gene matches: 7. Germline lookup yields CDR1 SGHVS and CDR2 FQNEAQ. The CDR3 DNA is TGTGCCAGCAGCCCACGACAGGGGCGAAACTATGGCTACACCTTC. It encodes CASSPRQGRNYGYTF.

The chain has TRBV28 and TRBJ2-2; a possible D gene is TRBD1 (5 bases). Deletions cut 3 bases from V and 7 bases from J, with 9 bases between. The length of the CDR3 is 13 residues. The germline V gene has CDR1 MDHEN and CDR2 SYDVKM. The CDR3 protein is CASSFPGFGELFF. In nucleotides, the CDR3 is TGTGCCAGCAGTTTTCCAGGGTTCGGGGAGCTGTTTTTT.

This chain uses TRBV28 with TRBJ2-1; 9 nucleotides align to TRBD2. After removal of 4 bases from V and 3 bases from J, the junction contained 7 bases not matched to a gene. Per the germline V gene, CDR1 is MDHEN and CDR2 is SYDVKM. This CDR3 is built from 16 residues. CDR3 sequence (DNA): TGTGCCAGCAGTTCACCCATTAGCGGGAGCTACAATGAGCAGTTCTTC. Its protein is CASSSPISGSYNEQFF.

The chain is built from TRBV18 and TRBJ2-7, with 7 bases lining up with TRBD2. Germline assignment: CDR1 KGHSH and CDR2 LQKENI. The CDR3 is 15 residues long. Unmatched junction bases numbered 10, after V lost 6 bases and J lost 2 bases. The CDR3 loop is CASSLRGSSTYEQYF. The CDR3 DNA follows: TGTGCCAGCTCGCTCCGCGGGAGTTCGACCTACGAGCAGTACTTC.

The gene calls are TRBV25-1 and TRBJ2-1; 13 bases map to TRBD2. The V gene end was trimmed by 7 bases and the J gene end by 1 base; junction bases not matched to a gene: 4. The CDR3 loop spans 16 amino acids. Germline V gives CDR1 MGHDK, CDR2 SYGVNS. CDR3 sequence: CASTGTSGISYNEQFF. As DNA, the CDR3 is TGTGCCAGCACCGGGACTAGCGGGATTTCCTACAATGAGCAGTTCTTC.

The V gene is TRBV10-3, the J gene TRBJ2-7, with 12 bases that match TRBD2. The CDR3 loop spans 14 amino acids. CDR1 and CDR2 from the germline V gene are ENHRY and SYGVKD. J lost 3 bases, V lost 6 bases, and 3 bases had no gene match. As DNA, the CDR3 is TGTGCCATCAGCGGACTAGCGGGAAACTACGAGCAGTACTTC. It is translated as CAISGLAGNYEQYF.

This chain joins TRBV5-1 and TRBJ2-7; D call uncertain. The germline CDR1 and CDR2 sequences are SGHRS and YFSETQ. This CDR3 comprises 14 residues. V lost 4 bases, J lost 1 base, and 12 bases lay in between. The CDR3 region is CASSGNIISYEQYF. The DNA of the CDR3 is TGCGCCAGCAGCGGCAATATCATATCCTACGAGCAGTACTTC.

This chain connects TRBV7-2 to TRBJ2-3, with 7 bases identical to TRBD2. The CDR3 length is 17 residues. The germline CDR1 and CDR2 sequences are SGHTA and FQGNSA. J lost 0 bases, V lost 5 bases, and 11 bases had no gene match. CDR3 in DNA: TGTGCCAGCAGCCGTCCAACTAGCGCGCTAAGCACAGATACGCAGTATTTT. Protein product: CASSRPTSALSTDTQYF.

This rearrangement joins TRBV2 to TRBJ2-1, with a weak D call TRBD2 (6 bases). V was cut by 3 bases and J by 13 bases, with 16 bases left in between. Germline CDR1 reads SNHLY; CDR2 reads FYNNEI. The CDR3 runs to 13 residues. CDR3 in amino acids: CASSEGLRMKQFF. DNA of the CDR3: TGTGCCAGCAGTGAGGGACTCCGAATGAAACAGTTCTTC.

This clone appeared a single time. The chain uses TRBV10-2 and TRBJ1-1; 7 bases match TRBD1. In germline, CDR1 is WSHSY, CDR2 SAAADI. With 3 bases clipped from V and 8 bases from J, the junction kept 3 bases outside the gene matches. The CDR3 extends over 12 amino acids. This chain's CDR3 is CASSEQGYEAFF. The DNA for the CDR3 is TGCGCCAGCAGTGAACAGGGGTACGAAGCTTTCTTT.

This clone was seen a single time. The chain links TRBV30 to TRBJ2-7; possibly TRBD2 for D (5 bases). The CDR3 runs to 12 residues. Germline V gives CDR1 GTSNPN, CDR2 SVGIG (reference sequence). Trimming shortened V by 1 base and J by 6 bases, and 10 bases separated the two germline ends. The CDR3 sequence is CAWSELGVEQYF. The CDR3 DNA sequence: TGTGCCTGGAGTGAATTGGGAGTCGAGCAGTACTTC.

This sequence joins TRBV10-3 and TRBJ1-5; D is unresolved. Trimming removed 2 bases at V and 1 base at J, with 12 bases between. The germline V gene encodes CDR1 ENHRY and CDR2 SYGVKD. The CDR3 has 16 residues. The CDR3 DNA reads TGTGCCATCAGTGAGCAAGGGCCGGGAAGCAATCAGCCCCAGCATTTT. It yields the protein CAISEQGPGSNQPQHF.

The chain joins TRBV5-6 to TRBJ2-2; TRBD1 is a possible D gene (5 bases). Trimming took off 4 bases at V and 1 base at J, with 11 bases between the two ends. The CDR3 sequence is 15 residues long. Germline V gives CDR1 SGHDT, CDR2 YYEEEE. Here the CDR3 DNA reads TGTGCCAGCAGCCAGGGCGTTTTGAACACCGGGGAGCTGTTTTTT. Protein sequence: CASSQGVLNTGELFF.

The chain uses TRBV5-4 and TRBJ2-3; 8 bases line up with TRBD2. The germline CDR1 and CDR2 sequences are SGHNT and YYREEE (reference sequence). V lost 3 bases and J lost 6; bases outside the gene matches: 18. This CDR3 has 18 residues. The CDR3 region has the DNA TGTGCCAGCAGCTGGGGACGTAGCGGGAACCAAGCATTGGATACGCAGTATTTT. Translated, it gives CASSWGRSGNQALDTQYF. Full variable domain (remainder filled in from reference TRBV5-4 and TRBJ2-3): ETGVTQSPTHLIKTRGQQVTLRCSSQSGHNTVSWYQQALGQGPQFIFQYYREEENGRGNFPPRFSGLQFPNYSSELNVNALELDDSALYLCASSWGRSGNQALDTQYFGPGTRLTVL.

This clone showed up just once. The chain joins TRBV27 to TRBJ2-1, with 8 bases lining up with TRBD2. V lost 3 bases, J lost 8 bases, and 12 bases stayed unmatched. Per the germline V gene, CDR1 is MNHEY and CDR2 is SMNVEV (reference sequence). The length of the CDR3 is 16 residues. The CDR3 nucleotides are TGTGCCAGCAGTTTTGTCGGGAGGGCCTTGATAGATGAGCAGTTCTTC. Protein product: CASSFVGRALIDEQFF.

This CDR3 is CASSGRTSGKDEQYF. DNA for the CDR3: TGTGCCAGCAGCGGACGGACTAGCGGGAAGGACGAGCAGTACTTC. The chain uses TRBV9 and TRBJ2-7; 12 bases align to TRBD2. CDR1 is SGDLS, CDR2 YYNGEE, per germline. J was trimmed by 5 bases and V by 3 bases; bases with no gene match: 6. The CDR3 length is 15 residues.

V is TRBV2 and J is TRBJ2-5; 8 nucleotides agree with TRBD2. The CDR3 extends over 18 amino acids. The junction had 15 bases not matched to a gene; V was cut back by 2 bases and J by 4 bases. Germline lookup yields CDR1 SNHLY and CDR2 FYNNEI. The CDR3 spells CASSEKRRKGLGAETQYF. DNA of the CDR3: TGTGCCAGCAGTGAAAAGAGGAGGAAGGGACTAGGGGCAGAGACCCAGTACTTC.

The chain employs TRBV28 and TRBJ1-1; 8 bases are a match to TRBD1. Germline lookup yields CDR1 MDHEN and CDR2 SYDVKM. This CDR3 is 13 amino acids long. The V gene end was trimmed by 11 bases and the J gene end by 6 bases; junction bases not matched to a gene: 11. The CDR3 nucleotides are TGTGCCTCCGAGGACAGGGAGGGCTCTGAAGCTTTCTTT. Protein sequence: CASEDREGSEAFF. The variable domain in full, with the rest retrieved from reference TRBV28 and TRBJ1-1, is DVKVTQSSRYLVKRTGEKVFLECVQDMDHENMFWYRQDPGLGLRLIYFSYDVKMKEKGDIPEGYSVSREKKERFSLILESASTNQTSMYLCASEDREGSEAFFGQGTRLTVV.

This clone was counted once. The rearrangement uses TRBV28 and TRBJ1-1; a possible D gene is TRBD1 (5 bases). Germline-derived CDR1 and CDR2 are MDHEN and SYDVKM. The V end lost 2 bases, the J end lost 7 bases, and 11 bases lay between the germline ends. The CDR3 has 13 residues. The CDR3 protein is CASSLKIGDEAFF. CDR3 in DNA: TGTGCCAGCAGTTTAAAAATAGGGGATGAAGCTTTCTTT.

The chain couples TRBV25-1 to TRBJ1-3; D not resolved. V shed 1 base and J shed 0 bases, with 13 bases lying between them. CDR3 size: 17 residues. CDR1 is MGHDK and CDR2 is SYGVNS in the germline V gene. The CDR3: CASSEFGQAISGNTIYF. The CDR3 DNA is TGTGCCAGCAGTGAATTCGGCCAGGCAATCTCTGGAAACACCATATATTTT.

This chain links TRBV5-1 with TRBJ2-1; possibly TRBD1 for D (6 bases). The CDR3 sequence is 16 residues long. Germline V lookup: CDR1 SGHRS, CDR2 YFSETQ. V lost 0 bases, J lost 4 bases, and 14 bases lay in between. The CDR3 reads CASSLAPAGAYNEQFF. The CDR3 bases are TGCGCCAGCAGCTTGGCTCCGGCAGGGGCATACAATGAGCAGTTCTTC.

The chain uses TRBV5-1 and TRBJ2-5; 7 bases line up with TRBD1. The CDR3 loop spans 15 amino acids. The germline CDR1 and CDR2 sequences are SGHRS and YFSETQ. Losses at the gene ends were 4 bases for V and 1 base for J; bases not matched to a gene: 7. This CDR3 reads CASSRGDSSQETQYF. The CDR3 DNA reads TGCGCCAGCAGCCGAGGGGACAGCTCCCAAGAGACCCAGTACTTC.